These 4 T cell receptor beta chains were sequenced from one sample in a study of control samples from healthy donors and cancer patients. Sequencing used immunoSEQ multiplex PCR; TCRdb keeps in-frame clones, though not all of them. Found here are 100,000 to 150,000 clones, around nine tenths of them singletons; the top ten hold more than 2%. The sample consisted of blood. These receptors were obtained from a man between 18 and 29 years old in good health.

This chain connects TRBV11-2 to TRBJ2-7; a weak D match, TRBD1 (5 bases). The CDR3 is made up of 14 amino acids. CDR1 is SGHAT, CDR2 FQNNGV, per germline. V lost 0 bases and J lost 4, with 10 bases in between. In DNA form, the CDR3 reads TGTGCCAGCAGCTTAGATCAGGGTCTATACGAGCAGTACGTC. Translating gives CASSLDQGLYEQYV.

J is TRBJ1-1 and V is TRBV4-1; D unclear. Trimming pared 4 bases from V and 1 base from J, leaving 10 bases between. The CDR3 is made up of 14 amino acids. Germline V CDR1 and CDR2: MGHRA, YSYEKL. CDR3 in DNA: TGCGCCAGCAGCCTTCCAATTTCGAACACTGAAGCTTTCTTT. This codes for CASSLPISNTEAFF.

This chain uses TRBV28 with TRBJ1-3, with 7 bases lining up with TRBD1. V shed 6 bases and J 3 bases; nucleotides not matched to a gene: 5. The CDR3 is 14 residues long. Germline V gives CDR1 MDHEN, CDR2 SYDVKM. CDR3 sequence (DNA): TGTGCCAGCAGCCCGGCAGGGGGTGGAAACACCATATATTTT. This translates into CASSPAGGGNTIYF.

V gene TRBV9 combines with J gene TRBJ1-2; D is undetermined. Between the trimmed V and J ends, which lost 4 bases and 2 bases, there was a span of 3 bases. The CDR3 totals 11 residues. Germline V gene data show CDR1 as SGDLS and CDR2 as YYNGEE. CDR3 region: CASSTNYGYTF. CDR3 in DNA: TGTGCCAGCAGCACGAACTATGGCTACACCTTC.